The sequence of this T cell receptor beta chain was determined in a study of regulatory T cells in long-lasting Graves disease. Points from the study as a whole: TCR diversity was lower in persistent than newly diagnosed Graves' disease.

The CDR3 runs to 16 residues. V was cut by 1 base and J by 1 base, with 10 bases left in between. This clonotype was found many times. The antigen is not known. Time point noted: newly diagnosed GD, antithyroid drugs for less than 3 months. Construction of the TCR library relied on RNA isolated from PBMCs. With iRepertoire HTBI primers and Arm-PCR of CDR3 regions, TCR beta libraries were built. A single record per CDR3 protein comes from TCRdb applying MiXCR to the multiplex PCR reads. The profile covers 350,000 to 450,000 distinct CDR3 sequences, with approximately 15% appearing a single time and about 8% taken by the ten largest. The same specimen was also included in a second study, on T cells in Graves' hyperthyroidism and ophthalmopathy.

The chain couples TRBV12-3 or TRBV12-4 to TRBJ2-2; no clear D gene. This clonotype was sampled from a woman aged 35 to 49 with Graves disease. Sequenced here: peripheral blood mononuclear cells (PBMCs), sampled at new diagnosis, from a patient treated with antithyroid drugs. CDR3 nucleotides: TGTGCCAGCAGTTTAGGGGGAATCGGGAACACCGGGGAGCTGTTTTTT. Its protein product is CASSLGGIGNTGELFF.